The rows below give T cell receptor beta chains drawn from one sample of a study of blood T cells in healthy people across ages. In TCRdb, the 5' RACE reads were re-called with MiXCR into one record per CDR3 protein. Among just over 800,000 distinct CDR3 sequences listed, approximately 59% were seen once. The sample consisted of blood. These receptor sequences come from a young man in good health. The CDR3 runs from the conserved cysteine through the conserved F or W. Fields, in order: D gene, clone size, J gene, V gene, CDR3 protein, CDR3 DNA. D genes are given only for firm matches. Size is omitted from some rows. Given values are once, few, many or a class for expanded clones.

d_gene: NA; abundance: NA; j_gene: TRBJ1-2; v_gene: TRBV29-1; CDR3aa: CSVEVGSDGYTF; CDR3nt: TGCAGCGTTGAAGTGGGCAGCGATGGCTACACCTTC
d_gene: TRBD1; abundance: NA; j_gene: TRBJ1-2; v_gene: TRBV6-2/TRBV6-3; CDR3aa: CATGEQGFYGYTF; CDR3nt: TGTGCCACCGGAGAACAGGGGTTCTATGGCTACACCTTC
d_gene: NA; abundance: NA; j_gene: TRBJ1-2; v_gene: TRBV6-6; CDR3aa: CAHEGEGANYGHTF; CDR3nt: TGTGCCCACGAAGGGGAGGGAGCTAACTATGGCCACACCTTC
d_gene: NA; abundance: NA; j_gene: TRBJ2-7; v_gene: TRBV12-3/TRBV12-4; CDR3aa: CASSFPGNHEQYF; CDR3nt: TGTGCCAGCAGTTTTCCCGGGAATCACGAACAGTACTTC
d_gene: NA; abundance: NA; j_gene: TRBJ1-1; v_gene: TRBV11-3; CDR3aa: CASSSPQGMNTEAFF; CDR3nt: TGTGCCAGCAGCTCACCACAGGGTATGAACACTGAAGCTTTCTTT
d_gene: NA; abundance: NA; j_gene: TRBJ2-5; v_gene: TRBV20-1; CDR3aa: CSARPMDGEWETQYF; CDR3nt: TGCAGTGCTAGGCCGATGGACGGGGAGTGGGAGACCCAGTACTTC
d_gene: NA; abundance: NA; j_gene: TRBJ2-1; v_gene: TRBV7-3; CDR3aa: CASSLASGIAYNEQFF; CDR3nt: TGTGCCAGCAGCTTGGCGTCCGGGATAGCCTACAATGAGCAGTTCTTC
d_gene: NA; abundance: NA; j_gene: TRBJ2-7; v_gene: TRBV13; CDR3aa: CASSHGHVPTYEQYF; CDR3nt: TGTGCCAGCAGCCACGGACACGTACCTACCTACGAGCAGTACTTC
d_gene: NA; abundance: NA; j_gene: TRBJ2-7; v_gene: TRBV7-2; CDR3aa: CASSSLGGRTYEQYF; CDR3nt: TGTGCCAGCAGCTCCTTAGGTGGACGGACCTACGAGCAGTACTTC
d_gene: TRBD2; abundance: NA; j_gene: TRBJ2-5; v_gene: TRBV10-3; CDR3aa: CATGLAGVQETQYF; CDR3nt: TGTGCCACCGGACTAGCGGGGGTCCAAGAGACCCAGTACTTC
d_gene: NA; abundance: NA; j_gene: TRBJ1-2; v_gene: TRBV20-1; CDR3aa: CSAKGLDYGYTF; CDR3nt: TGCAGTGCCAAAGGACTGGACTATGGCTACACCTTC
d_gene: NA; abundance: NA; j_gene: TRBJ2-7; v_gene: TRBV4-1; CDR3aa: CASSQVFRNSYEQYF; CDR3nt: TGCGCCAGCAGCCAAGTCTTCCGGAACTCCTACGAGCAGTACTTC
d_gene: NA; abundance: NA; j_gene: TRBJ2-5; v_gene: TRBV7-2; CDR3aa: CASSLAGGKETQYF; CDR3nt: TGTGCCAGCAGCTTAGCGGGGGGTAAAGAGACCCAGTACTTC
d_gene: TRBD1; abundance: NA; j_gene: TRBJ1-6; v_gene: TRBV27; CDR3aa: CASRTLTGGSYNSPLHF; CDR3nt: TGTGCCAGCCGTACCCTGACAGGGGGCTCCTATAATTCACCCCTCCACTTT
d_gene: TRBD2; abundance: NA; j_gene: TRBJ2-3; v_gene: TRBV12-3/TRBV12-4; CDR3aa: CASSPGGSGGQDTQYF; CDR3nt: TGTGCCAGCAGTCCCGGGGGTAGCGGGGGACAAGATACGCAGTATTTT
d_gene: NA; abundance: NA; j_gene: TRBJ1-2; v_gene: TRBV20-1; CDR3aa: CSALGPPTGYTF; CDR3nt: TGCAGTGCTCTCGGACCGCCAACTGGCTACACCTTC
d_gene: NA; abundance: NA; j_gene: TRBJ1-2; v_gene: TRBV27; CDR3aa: CASSTQGFGYGYTF; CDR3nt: TGTGCCAGCAGCACACAGGGTTTTGGCTATGGCTACACCTTC
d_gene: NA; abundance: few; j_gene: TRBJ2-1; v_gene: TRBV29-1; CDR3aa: CSVVRMEQFF; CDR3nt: TGCAGCGTTGTTCGAATGGAGCAGTTCTTC
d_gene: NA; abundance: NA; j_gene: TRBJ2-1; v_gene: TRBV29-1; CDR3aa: CSVSGTRVIGEQFF; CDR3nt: TGCAGCGTTTCCGGGACTCGGGTAATTGGGGAGCAGTTCTTC
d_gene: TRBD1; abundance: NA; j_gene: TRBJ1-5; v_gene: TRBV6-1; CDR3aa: CASSPIWQGGNQPQHF; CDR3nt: TGTGCCAGCAGCCCAATCTGGCAGGGGGGAAATCAGCCCCAGCATTTT
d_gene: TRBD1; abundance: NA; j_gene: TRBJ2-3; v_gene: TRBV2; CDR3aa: CASTRTNRGTDTQYF; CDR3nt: TGTGCCAGCACTCGAACGAACAGGGGAACAGATACGCAGTATTTT
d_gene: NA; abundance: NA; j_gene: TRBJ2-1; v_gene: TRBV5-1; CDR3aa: CASSLVESAPPNNEQFF; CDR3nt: TGCGCCAGCAGCTTGGTGGAGTCGGCACCGCCAAACAATGAGCAGTTCTTC